The 30 T cell receptor beta chains reported below all come from one sample, sequenced in a study of shared clonotypes between healthy human individuals. TCRdb's copy holds only in-frame clones and misses some; the assay was immunoSEQ multiplex PCR. Of around 340,000 clones listed, more than 60% are singletons. Sequenced sample: memory CD4+ T cells sorted from blood. Subset: CD45RA-negative fraction. These receptors came from a man aged 25 to 40 in good health.

V is TRBV15 and J is TRBJ2-3, with D perhaps matching TRBD1 (6 bases). The CDR3 sequence is 15 residues long. The germline gives CDR1 LNHNV, CDR2 YYDKDF (reference sequence). Trimming removed 0 bases from V and 2 bases from J, with 9 bases in between. In DNA, the CDR3 is TGTGCCACCAGCAGAGATGGGGACAACACAGATACGCAGTATTTT. Protein product: CATSRDGDNTDTQYF.

The rearrangement links TRBV9 to TRBJ2-1, with 7 positions matching TRBD2. Germline V gene sequence: CDR1 SGDLS, CDR2 YYNGEE. The CDR3 loop spans 15 amino acids. With V trimmed by 4 bases and J by 1 base, 5 bases remained unmatched. The CDR3 DNA follows: TGTGCCAGCAGCCCGGGGGAGGGTTCCTACAATGAGCAGTTCTTC. Translation gives CASSPGEGSYNEQFF.

This clone was observed many times. J is TRBJ1-1 and V is TRBV25-1; 7 bases agree with TRBD1. This CDR3 is built from 15 residues. Trimming at V came to 2 bases and at J to 5 bases, leaving 8 bases not matched to a gene. CDR1 is MGHDK and CDR2 is SYGVNS in the germline V gene. In DNA form, the CDR3 reads TGTGCCAGCAGTGAAGTGTCAGGGGGAGGAACTGAAGCTTTCTTT. Amino acids: CASSEVSGGGTEAFF.

J is TRBJ2-7 and V is TRBV28; D is tentatively TRBD1 or TRBD2 (7 bases each). Germline values: CDR1 MDHEN, CDR2 SYDVKM. CDR3 length: 13 amino acids. The V and J ends lost 6 bases and 2 bases respectively, with 11 bases between them. The CDR3, as DNA: TGTGCCAGCAGCCCAGGGGGGGCCTACGAGCAGTACTTC. Translating gives CASSPGGAYEQYF.

There are a few counts of this clone. J is TRBJ2-1 and V is TRBV7-3; D may be TRBD2 (6 bases). V gave up 1 base and J gave up 9 bases, with 10 bases separating them. This CDR3 is 13 amino acids long. Germline values: CDR1 SGHTA, CDR2 FQGTGA. CDR3 loop: CASSLREGGEQFF. Here the CDR3 DNA reads TGTGCCAGCAGCTTAAGAGAGGGAGGTGAGCAGTTCTTC.

The V gene is TRBV28, the J gene TRBJ2-3, with TRBD2 identical over 11 bases. In germline, CDR1 is MDHEN, CDR2 SYDVKM. The CDR3 totals 15 residues. V trimming: 5 bases; J trimming: 1 base; junction bases outside the gene matches: 2. The CDR3 bases are TGTGCCAGCAGTCCGGGACTAGCGGGCACAGATACGCAGTATTTT. Translated: CASSPGLAGTDTQYF.

The chain's CDR3 is CASRQGLQGSLAGRQETQYF. Written as DNA, the CDR3 is TGTGCCAGCAGGCAGGGCCTCCAGGGTTCTCTAGCGGGGAGACAAGAGACCCAGTACTTC. The rearrangement uses TRBV2 and TRBJ2-5, with 9 bases matching TRBD2. The CDR3 consists of 20 residues. CDR1 and CDR2 from the germline V gene are SNHLY and FYNNEI. Germline trimming cut 6 bases from V and 2 bases from J; bases unmatched to any gene: 22.

V and J are TRBV2 and TRBJ2-5, with 8 bases aligning to TRBD1. The CDR3 length is 15 residues. CDR1 and CDR2 from the germline V gene are SNHLY and FYNNEI. V trimming: 6 bases; J trimming: 7 bases; junction bases outside the gene matches: 13. CDR3 sequence reads: CASSADRGGFGTQYF. Written as DNA, the CDR3 is TGTGCCAGCAGCGCCGACAGGGGAGGTTTCGGGACCCAGTACTTC.

This clone has a single count. V is TRBV11-2 and J is TRBJ2-7; no firm D call. Looked up from germline, CDR1 is SGHAT and CDR2 is FQNNGV. This CDR3 region has 11 residues. Trimming stripped 5 bases from V and 2 bases from J, with 4 bases between. CDR3 in amino acids: CASSRTYEQYF. In DNA form, the CDR3 reads TGTGCCAGCAGCCGAACCTACGAGCAGTACTTC.

This clone was recorded once. The chain carries TRBV5-8 and TRBJ2-7; D is ambiguous. The CDR3 covers 13 residues. V was clipped by 0 bases and J by 5 bases, with 9 bases between them. Per germline, CDR1 SGHTS and CDR2 YDEGEE. The CDR3 DNA reads TGTGCCAGCAGCTTGGGGTCCATGCACGAGCAGTACTTC. This sequence encodes CASSLGSMHEQYF.

The chain combines TRBV6-5 with TRBJ1-1, with TRBD1 identical over 8 bases. This CDR3 has 15 residues. CDR1 is MNHEY, CDR2 SVGAGI, per germline. Losses at the gene ends were 0 bases for V and 5 bases for J; bases not matched to a gene: 5. The CDR3 spells CASSYSTGGRTEAFF. The CDR3 bases are TGTGCCAGCAGTTACTCCACAGGGGGACGAACTGAAGCTTTCTTT.

This chain connects TRBV2 to TRBJ2-1; 8 bases match TRBD1. Unmatched junction bases numbered 11, after V lost 6 bases and J lost 4 bases. This CDR3 comprises 16 residues. CDR1 and CDR2 (germline): SNHLY, FYNNEI. Here the CDR3 reads CASRQTYRQGYNEQFF. CDR3 sequence (DNA): TGTGCCAGCAGACAGACATATAGACAGGGGTACAATGAGCAGTTCTTC.

The chain has TRBV4-1 and TRBJ2-3; D unclear. Germline values: CDR1 MGHRA, CDR2 YSYEKL. V gave up 4 bases and J gave up 5 bases, with 10 bases separating them. This CDR3 comprises 13 residues. CDR3 in amino acids: CASSPETVDTQYF. The CDR3 DNA reads as TGCGCCAGCAGCCCGGAGACTGTAGATACGCAGTATTTT.

The CDR3 reads CASSSTTRSSTDTQYF. In nucleotides, the CDR3 is TGTGCCAGCAGCTCTACGACAAGGTCCAGCACAGATACGCAGTATTTT. The chain uses TRBV11-2 and TRBJ2-3, with D hard to call. V was cut by 4 bases and J by 0 bases, with 14 bases left in between. The CDR3 spans 16 residues. Germline values: CDR1 SGHAT, CDR2 FQNNGV.

V and J are TRBV5-1 and TRBJ2-5; the D gene is possibly TRBD1 (6 bases). V lost 0 bases, J lost 3 bases, and 12 bases lay in between. CDR1 is SGHRS and CDR2 is YFSETQ in the germline V gene. The CDR3 is made up of 15 amino acids. The CDR3 nucleotides read TGCGCCAGCAGCTTGGGGCAGGGGAAAGAAGAGACCCAGTACTTC. Its translation: CASSLGQGKEETQYF. The variable domain in full, with the rest retrieved from reference TRBV5-1 and TRBJ2-5, is KAGVTQTPRYLIKTRGQQVTLSCSPISGHRSVSWYQQTPGQGLQFLFEYFSETQRNKGNFPGRFSGRQFSNSRSEMNVSTLELGDSALYLCASSLGQGKEETQYFGPGTRLLVL.

The rearrangement joins TRBV18 to TRBJ2-1; D tentatively fits TRBD1 or TRBD2 (5 bases each). Germline V gives CDR1 KGHSH, CDR2 LQKENI. The CDR3 runs 14 residues. Trimming left V 5 bases short and J 8 bases short, with 16 bases between. The CDR3 bases are TGTGCCAGCTCAAAGATGGGACGTATCGATGAGCAGTTCTTC. Protein product: CASSKMGRIDEQFF.

This chain joins TRBV15 and TRBJ2-2; D is ambiguous. The CDR3 is 12 residues long. Germline loops: CDR1 LNHNV, CDR2 YYDKDF (reference sequence). Trimming took 6 bases from V and 4 from J, leaving 6 bases between them. This chain's CDR3 is CATSSATGELFF. CDR3 sequence (DNA): TGTGCCACCAGTTCTGCCACCGGGGAGCTGTTTTTT.

The rearrangement joins TRBV7-2 to TRBJ2-1, with D maybe TRBD1 (6 bases). The CDR3 runs to 15 residues. Germline-derived CDR1 and CDR2 are SGHTA and FQGNSA. The ends were cut back, 3 bases at V and 9 bases at J, with 18 bases in the middle. The CDR3 DNA reads as TGTGCCAGCAGCTTTGGAGCAGGGGTCAGAGGTGAGCAGTTCTTC. Protein sequence: CASSFGAGVRGEQFF. The full variable domain, in which reference TRBV7-2 and TRBJ2-1 provide the parts outside the CDR3, is GAGVSQSPSNKVTEKGKDVELRCDPISGHTALYWYRQSLGQGLEFLIYFQGNSAPDKSGLPSDRFSAERTGGSVSTLTIQRTQQEDSAVYLCASSFGAGVRGEQFFGPGTRLTVL.

This clone appeared once. The CDR3 nucleotides are TGCAGCATATCGATTATAGATACGCAGTATTTT. Its protein is CSISIIDTQYF. The J gene is TRBJ2-3, the V gene TRBV29-1; the D is unclear. The CDR3 consists of 11 residues. Germline V lookup: CDR1 SQVTM, CDR2 ANQGSEA. Trimming shortened V by 8 bases and J by 5 bases, and 11 bases separated the two germline ends.

CDR3 DNA sequence: TGTGCCACCTACACGGCCGGTAATGAAAAACTGTTTTTT. This gives the protein CATYTAGNEKLFF. The rearrangement links TRBV6-1 to TRBJ1-4, with D unclear. With 10 bases removed from V and 4 bases from J, the gap between germline ends came to 13 bases. This CDR3 region has 13 residues. The germline CDR1 and CDR2 sequences are MNHNS and SASEGT.

The chain has TRBV19 and TRBJ1-2, with D possibly being TRBD1 (5 bases). Trimming stripped 3 bases from V and 7 bases from J, with 12 bases between. The germline V gene encodes CDR1 LNHDA and CDR2 SQIVND (reference sequence). The CDR3 spans 13 residues. This chain's CDR3 is CASSMVQGGGYTF. CDR3 DNA: TGTGCCAGTAGTATGGTCCAGGGTGGTGGCTACACCTTC.

This sequence joins TRBV19 and TRBJ2-5, with 10 bases identical to TRBD2. The J segment lost 2 bases and the V segment lost 4 bases, leaving 4 bases of the junction unmatched. Per germline, CDR1 LNHDA and CDR2 SQIVND (reference sequence). The CDR3 contains 15 residues. CDR3 nucleotide sequence: TGTGCCAGTAGTACCCGGACTAGCGGACAAGAGACCCAGTACTTC. This gives the protein CASSTRTSGQETQYF. Complete variable domain (other parts from reference TRBV19 and TRBJ2-5): DGGITQSPKYLFRKEGQNVTLSCEQNLNHDAMYWYRQDPGQGLRLIYYSQIVNDFQKGDIAEGYSVSREKKESFPLTVTSAQKNPTAFYLCASSTRTSGQETQYFGPGTRLLVL.

V is TRBV7-3 and J is TRBJ2-6; unclear D gene. The CDR3 has 16 residues. Germline values: CDR1 SGHTA, CDR2 FQGTGA. V was shortened by 5 bases and J by 0 bases, with 11 bases between the two germline ends. The CDR3 sequence: CASSKAPISGANVLTF. The CDR3 bases are TGTGCCAGCAGCAAAGCGCCGATCTCTGGGGCCAACGTCCTGACTTTC.

This chain links TRBV2 with TRBJ2-1; 7 bases are a match to TRBD2. Germline trimming cut 5 bases from V and 4 bases from J; bases unmatched to any gene: 8. The CDR3 is 15 residues long. Germline V gene data show CDR1 as SNHLY and CDR2 as FYNNEI. CDR3 in amino acids: CASSISLAEYNEQFF. The CDR3 nucleotides read TGTGCCAGCAGTATAAGTCTAGCGGAATACAATGAGCAGTTCTTC.

This chain connects TRBV5-4 to TRBJ2-4, with 9 bases matching TRBD2. The CDR3 has 18 amino acids. The germline gives CDR1 SGHNT, CDR2 YYREEE (reference sequence). The ends lost 4 bases at V and 3 bases at J; junction bases unmatched: 14. DNA of the CDR3: TGTGCCAGCAGCCCCGGCGGGGGGGAGGAATTGGTCAAAAACATTCAGTACTTC. It encodes CASSPGGGEELVKNIQYF.

This clone has a handful of counts. A read error may explain this, as a much larger clone is one base away. The V and J genes are TRBV6-1 and TRBJ2-1; the D gene is possibly TRBD2 (6 bases). Trimming left V 7 bases short and J 0 bases short, with 10 bases between. CDR1 is MNHNS and CDR2 is SASEGT in the germline V gene. The CDR3 sequence is 14 residues long. CDR3 DNA sequence: TGTGCCAGCAAACCGACTAGCTCCTACAATGAGCAGTTCTTC. Protein: CASKPTSSYNEQFF.

The rearrangement links TRBV4-1 to TRBJ1-2; 7 bases are shared with TRBD1. The CDR3 covers 14 residues. V lost 4 bases, J lost 6 bases, and 8 bases stayed unmatched. Germline loops: CDR1 MGHRA, CDR2 YSYEKL. The CDR3 spells CASSPKTGSNGYTF. CDR3 sequence (DNA): TGCGCCAGCAGCCCCAAGACAGGGAGTAATGGCTACACCTTC.

This clone was detected once. The gene calls are TRBV6-1 and TRBJ1-5, with TRBD1 identical over 9 bases. This CDR3 is built from 14 residues. V gave up 6 bases and J gave up 4 bases; unmatched junction bases: 4. Germline loops: CDR1 MNHNS, CDR2 SASEGT. The CDR3 region has the DNA TGTGCCAGCAGGGGGACAGGGAGAAATCAGCCCCAGCATTTT. Its translation: CASRGTGRNQPQHF.

CDR3 loop: CASIPSLAGISYNEQFF. The CDR3 nucleotides are TGTGCCAGCATCCCAAGTCTAGCGGGAATCTCCTACAATGAGCAGTTCTTC. This rearrangement joins TRBV7-2 to TRBJ2-1; 9 bases map to TRBD2. Germline trimming cut 7 bases from V and 0 bases from J; bases unmatched to any gene: 10. CDR3 length: 17 residues. From germline, CDR1 is SGHTA and CDR2 FQGNSA.

This clone occurred once. A single base separates this from a much larger clone, so it may be a read error. This chain connects TRBV14 to TRBJ2-1; either TRBD1 or TRBD2 may fit D (5 bases each). Trimming took off 4 bases at V and 7 bases at J, with 11 bases between the two ends. The CDR3 extends over 13 amino acids. The germline V gene has CDR1 SGHDN and CDR2 FVKESK. CDR3 nucleotides: TGTGCCAGCAGCCCCCTAGCAGGGAATGAGCAGTTCTTC. Protein: CASSPLAGNEQFF.